The sequence of this TCR beta chain was determined in a study of glioma-infiltrating T cells after dendritic cell vaccination. Trimming cost V 4 bases and J 8 bases; bases outside gene matches: 8. Germline CDR1 LNHDA, CDR2 SQIVND (reference sequence). The CDR3 runs to 15 residues. Generated by immunoSEQ multiplex PCR, the TCRdb table keeps only in-frame clones and is missing some. The data show some 30,000 clones, with over 90% seen just once and around 2.2% held by the top ten. Material: blood, obtained before dendritic cell vaccination. This sequence originates from a human donor with glioblastoma. The gene calls are TRBV19 and TRBJ1-4, with TRBD1 matching 9 bases. CDR3 in amino acids: CASSRTGTGNEKLFF. Here the CDR3 DNA reads TGTGCCAGTAGTAGAACCGGGACAGGGAACGAAAAACTGTTTTTT.